Each of the 26 T cell receptor beta chains below was sequenced from the same sample in a study of beta chain features in type 1 diabetes. Expressed TCRB transcripts got sequenced, as all isolated RNA was reverse transcribed. Libraries were prepared by immunoSEQ multiplex PCR; TCRdb keeps only in-frame clonotypes and omits some of them. Of some 230,000 clones listed, 9.6% are singletons. The sample was naive CD4+ T cells from blood. The receptors were sampled from a woman younger than 30 in good health.

The gene calls are TRBV10-2 and TRBJ2-5; TRBD2 matches 8 bases. Trimming at V came to 8 bases and at J to 1 base, leaving 6 bases not matched to a gene. The CDR3 runs 14 residues. Germline V lookup: CDR1 WSHSY, CDR2 SAAADI. The CDR3 loop reads CASGGTRGQETQYF. In DNA, the CDR3 is TGCGCCAGCGGAGGGACTAGGGGCCAAGAGACCCAGTACTTC.

This chain links TRBV30 with TRBJ1-5, with 7 bases matching TRBD1. Germline values: CDR1 GTSNPN, CDR2 SVGIG (reference sequence). With 0 bases clipped from V and 3 bases from J, the junction kept 5 bases outside the gene matches. The CDR3 is 15 residues long. The CDR3 DNA reads as TGTGCCTGGAGTGTAGGACAGGTCCCCAATCAGCCCCAGCATTTT. It specifies CAWSVGQVPNQPQHF.

The rearrangement links TRBV19 to TRBJ2-2, with D perhaps matching TRBD2 (5 bases). This CDR3 is built from 15 residues. In germline, CDR1 is LNHDA, CDR2 SQIVND (reference sequence). Between the trimmed V and J ends, which lost 5 bases and 6 bases, there was a span of 16 bases. CDR3 sequence (DNA): TGTGCCAGTAGTTTCGGGGTTATGGAACCCGGGGAGCTGTTTTTT. Its protein product is CASSFGVMEPGELFF. The full variable domain, rest sourced from reference TRBV19 and TRBJ2-2, is DGGITQSPKYLFRKEGQNVTLSCEQNLNHDAMYWYRQDPGQGLRLIYYSQIVNDFQKGDIAEGYSVSREKKESFPLTVTSAQKNPTAFYLCASSFGVMEPGELFFGEGSRLTVL.

This clone was recorded a few times. The chain carries TRBV6-4 and TRBJ1-2; possibly TRBD1 for D (6 bases). Germline CDR1 MRHNA, CDR2 SNTAGT. The CDR3 sequence is 16 residues long. Trimming cost V 6 bases and J 0 bases, with 17 bases left between them. In nucleotides, the CDR3 is TGTGCCAGCAGGGGCCCTAACAGGGAAGCTAACTATGGCTACACCTTC. It translates to CASRGPNREANYGYTF.

This chain connects TRBV5-4 to TRBJ1-1; D is uncertain. Between the trimmed V and J ends, which lost 4 bases and 5 bases, there was a span of 18 bases. Germline CDR1 is SGHNT and CDR2 is YYREEE (reference sequence). The CDR3 extends over 15 amino acids. CDR3 sequence: CASSTPGSRRTEAFF. In nucleotides, the CDR3 is TGTGCCAGCAGCACACCAGGATCGAGACGGACTGAAGCTTTCTTT.

This clone came up a few times. This CDR3 reads CASGTGWTGELFF. DNA of the CDR3: TGTGCCAGTGGGACAGGGTGGACCGGGGAGCTGTTTTTT. This sequence joins TRBV19 and TRBJ2-2; the match to TRBD1 covers 9 bases. The J segment lost 5 bases and the V segment lost 8 bases, leaving 3 bases of the junction unmatched. Germline CDR1 is LNHDA and CDR2 is SQIVND (reference sequence). The CDR3 covers 13 residues.

This clone appeared many times. V gene TRBV7-9 combines with J gene TRBJ2-7, with TRBD2 matching 8 bases. The CDR3 covers 14 residues. Germline loops: CDR1 SEHNR, CDR2 FQNEAQ (reference sequence). Unmatched junction bases numbered 7, after V lost 4 bases and J lost 5 bases. CDR3 loop: CASSSRDSGNEQYF. The DNA of the CDR3 is TGTGCCAGCAGCTCTCGGGATAGCGGGAACGAGCAGTACTTC.

This clone was detected a few times. The V and J genes are TRBV4-1 and TRBJ2-1; a weak D match, TRBD2 (7 bases). The CDR3 is 18 amino acids. Germline CDR1 MGHRA, CDR2 YSYEKL. Trimming took 3 bases from V and 0 from J, leaving 18 bases between them. For the CDR3, the DNA is TGCGCCAGCAGCCACCTTCAAAAGGGGGGGAGCTCCTACAATGAGCAGTTCTTC. This encodes CASSHLQKGGSSYNEQFF.

This clone occurred a few times. The V gene is TRBV11-3, the J gene TRBJ2-7; 9 nucleotides match TRBD2. The germline gives CDR1 SGHNT, CDR2 YENEEA. The ends lost 5 bases at V and 6 bases at J; junction bases unmatched: 14. This CDR3 comprises 16 residues. CDR3 amino acids: CASSGSGGAGYSEQYF. CDR3 nucleotide sequence: TGTGCCAGCAGCGGTAGCGGGGGCGCCGGGTATAGCGAGCAGTACTTC.

This chain connects TRBV25-1 to TRBJ1-2; 10 bases map to TRBD1. CDR3 length: 15 residues. The germline CDR1 and CDR2 sequences are MGHDK and SYGVNS. The trim removed 8 bases at V and 2 bases at J, leaving 8 bases unmatched. The CDR3 loop is CASATPGQGNYGYTF. In DNA, the CDR3 is TGTGCCAGCGCTACCCCGGGACAGGGGAACTATGGCTACACCTTC.

This clone came up a few times. This chain uses TRBV11-2 with TRBJ1-1; D is possibly TRBD1 (5 bases). CDR3 length equals 13 residues. CDR1 is SGHAT, CDR2 FQNNGV, per germline. V gave up 0 bases and J gave up 7 bases, with 9 bases separating them. The CDR3 nucleotides are TGTGCCAGCAGCTTAGACCGTCAGGGTGAAGCTTTCTTT. Protein sequence: CASSLDRQGEAFF.

V usage is TRBV6-7 and J usage is TRBJ2-2, with 9 bases identical to TRBD2. TRBV6-7 is given ORF status, its function remaining uncertain. V gave up 4 bases and J gave up 6 bases; unmatched junction bases: 9. CDR3 length equals 16 residues. The CDR3 here is CASSLPLAGGPGELFF. The DNA for the CDR3 is TGTGCCAGCAGTTTACCTCTTGCGGGGGGGCCCGGGGAGCTGTTTTTT.

The CDR3 region has the DNA TGCGCCAGCAGCCAAGATACTTTCGGACAGAAGTTTGAAAAACTGTTTTTT. Translating gives CASSQDTFGQKFEKLFF. The chain has TRBV4-1 and TRBJ1-4; possible D gene TRBD1, 6 bases. There are 17 residues in the CDR3. Deletions cut 0 bases from V and 7 bases from J, with 18 bases between. Germline CDR1 and CDR2: MGHRA and YSYEKL.

V and J are TRBV9 and TRBJ1-3; D gene ambiguous. The CDR3 consists of 14 residues. Trimming took 0 bases from V and 7 from J, leaving 11 bases between them. Germline CDR1 reads SGDLS; CDR2 reads YYNGEE. DNA for the CDR3: TGTGCCAGCAGCGTAGCCAACATCGGGAACACCATATATTTT. Residues: CASSVANIGNTIYF. The full variable domain, rest sourced from reference TRBV9 and TRBJ1-3, is DSGVTQTPKHLITATGQRVTLRCSPRSGDLSVYWYQQSLDQGLQFLIQYYNGEERAKGNILERFSAQQFPDLHSELNLSSLELGDSALYFCASSVANIGNTIYFGEGSWLTVV.

A word on this clone: The identical CDR3 is also encoded by other nucleotide sequences in the sample. V gene TRBV6-5 combines with J gene TRBJ1-1, with D possibly TRBD1 on 6 matching bases. The CDR3 runs to 14 residues. V dropped 2 bases and J dropped 4 bases, with 11 bases sitting between them. Per germline, CDR1 MNHEY and CDR2 SVGAGI. CDR3 in amino acids: CASSYGVGGTEAFF. In nucleotides, the CDR3 is TGTGCCAGCAGTTACGGGGTAGGGGGCACTGAAGCTTTCTTT.

The rearrangement links TRBV30 to TRBJ2-3; 7 nucleotides match TRBD1. This CDR3 has 12 residues. Germline V gene sequence: CDR1 GTSNPN, CDR2 SVGIG (reference sequence). The trim removed 7 bases at V and 4 bases at J, leaving 5 bases unmatched. CDR3: CASYRGADTQYF. The CDR3 coding sequence is TGTGCCTCTTACAGGGGAGCAGATACGCAGTATTTT.

The table lists this clone with a few counts. This CDR3 reads CASSSLTRRNEQFF. CDR3 nucleotides: TGTGCCAGCAGCTCGTTGACAAGGCGCAATGAGCAGTTCTTC. This chain uses TRBV7-2 with TRBJ2-1; D gene uncertain. V was shortened by 4 bases and J by 6 bases, with 13 bases between the two germline ends. The CDR3 is made up of 14 amino acids. Germline CDR1 is SGHTA and CDR2 is FQGNSA.

This clone was seen a handful of times. V usage is TRBV5-1 and J usage is TRBJ2-7; 10 bases are a match to TRBD2. The CDR3 sequence is 18 residues long. Germline assignment: CDR1 SGHRS and CDR2 YFSETQ. The J segment lost 5 bases and the V segment lost 0 bases, leaving 14 bases of the junction unmatched. The chain's CDR3 is CASSLATLAGAAGNEQYF. The CDR3 DNA reads TGCGCCAGCAGCTTGGCCACCCTAGCGGGAGCCGCGGGAAACGAGCAGTACTTC.

The chain carries TRBV4-1 and TRBJ1-5, with D hard to call. The CDR3 contains 18 residues. Germline CDR1 is MGHRA and CDR2 is YSYEKL. Trimming removed 4 bases from V and 3 bases from J, with 22 bases in between. In nucleotides, the CDR3 is TGCGCCAGCAGCCCCCCACCCGGAGGCAGGAGGGACAATCAGCCCCAGCATTTT. Its protein product is CASSPPPGGRRDNQPQHF.

The gene calls are TRBV5-1 and TRBJ2-3, with D possibly TRBD1 on 7 matching bases. The V gene's germline CDR1 is SGHRS and CDR2 YFSETQ. The CDR3 is made up of 14 amino acids. Trimming cost V 3 bases and J 3 bases, with 11 bases left between them. The CDR3 protein is CASSSQGGTDTQYF. The CDR3 DNA is TGCGCCAGCAGCTCCCAGGGGGGAACAGATACGCAGTATTTT. Based on the CDR3 plus reference TRBV5-1 and TRBJ2-3, the full variable domain is KAGVTQTPRYLIKTRGQQVTLSCSPISGHRSVSWYQQTPGQGLQFLFEYFSETQRNKGNFPGRFSGRQFSNSRSEMNVSTLELGDSALYLCASSSQGGTDTQYFGPGTRLTVL.

A few counts support this clone. The chain links TRBV11-2 to TRBJ2-2; 8 bases are a match to TRBD2. This CDR3 is 15 amino acids long. The ends lost 5 bases at V and 5 bases at J; junction bases unmatched: 7. Germline V CDR1 and CDR2: SGHAT, FQNNGV. The CDR3 protein is CASSLRGGSTGELFF. DNA of the CDR3: TGTGCCAGCAGCCTTCGGGGGGGCAGTACCGGGGAGCTGTTTTTT. Complete variable domain (other parts from reference TRBV11-2 and TRBJ2-2): EAGVAQSPRYKIIEKRQSVAFWCNPISGHATLYWYQQILGQGPKLLIQFQNNGVVDDSQLPKDRFSAERLKGVDSTLKIQPAKLEDSAVYLCASSLRGGSTGELFFGEGSRLTVL.

This clone was observed a few times. The identical CDR3 is also encoded by other nucleotide sequences in the sample. The chain joins TRBV6-5 to TRBJ2-5; a weak D match, TRBD2 (5 bases). Germline V lookup: CDR1 MNHEY, CDR2 SVGAGI. The CDR3 sequence is 14 residues long. Deletions cut 0 bases from V and 3 bases from J, with 8 bases between. Here the CDR3 DNA reads TGTGCCAGCAGTTACTCGAGGGTCGAAGAGACCCAGTACTTC. Protein product: CASSYSRVEETQYF.

The rearrangement joins TRBV2 to TRBJ2-3; the D gene is possibly TRBD1 (5 bases). This CDR3 is built from 15 residues. In germline, CDR1 is SNHLY, CDR2 FYNNEI. The germline V and J ends were trimmed by 3 bases and 5 bases, with 15 bases remaining between them. The CDR3 nucleotides are TGTGCCAGCAGTGATGTCAGGGTTCGTAGAGATACGCAGTATTTT. Amino acid sequence: CASSDVRVRRDTQYF.

V is TRBV9 and J is TRBJ2-1, with D perhaps TRBD1 (6 bases). Germline CDR1 SGDLS, CDR2 YYNGEE. The CDR3 totals 18 residues. V was trimmed by 0 bases and J by 1 base, leaving 17 bases between them. The CDR3: CASSVGDQGWASYNEQFF. The CDR3 DNA is TGTGCCAGCAGCGTAGGTGACCAGGGGTGGGCATCCTACAATGAGCAGTTCTTC.

The V call is TRBV14, the J call TRBJ2-5, with D possibly being TRBD2 (5 bases). Trimming shortened V by 3 bases and J by 5 bases, and 10 bases separated the two germline ends. Germline loops: CDR1 SGHDN, CDR2 FVKESK. CDR3 length: 13 residues. The CDR3 here is CASSHRSGETQYF. In nucleotides, the CDR3 is TGTGCCAGCAGCCATAGATCGGGGGAGACCCAGTACTTC.

This clone showed up just once. This chain links TRBV30 with TRBJ2-5; D gene unclear. The V end was cut by 3 bases, the J end by 5 bases, with 7 bases between. Germline loops: CDR1 GTSNPN, CDR2 SVGIG (reference sequence). The CDR3 has 11 amino acids. CDR3 in DNA: TGTGCCTGGAGAGCCTTGGAGACCCAGTACTTC. Protein: CAWRALETQYF. Using reference TRBV30 and TRBJ2-5 for the parts outside the CDR3, the full variable domain is SQTIHQWPATLVQPVGSPLSLECTVEGTSNPNLYWYRQAAGRGLQLLFYSVGIGQISSEVPQNLSASRPQDRQFILSSKKLLLSDSGFYLCAWRALETQYFGPGTRLLVL.